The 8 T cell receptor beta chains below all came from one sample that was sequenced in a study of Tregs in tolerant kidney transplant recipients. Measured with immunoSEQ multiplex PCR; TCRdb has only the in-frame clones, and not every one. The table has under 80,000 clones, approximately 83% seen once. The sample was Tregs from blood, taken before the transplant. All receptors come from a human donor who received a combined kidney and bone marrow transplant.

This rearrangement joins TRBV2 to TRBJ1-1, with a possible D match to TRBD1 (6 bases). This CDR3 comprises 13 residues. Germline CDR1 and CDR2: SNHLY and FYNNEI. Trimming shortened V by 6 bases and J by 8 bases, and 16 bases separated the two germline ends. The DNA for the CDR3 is TGTGCCAGCAGCCCGGGGACATTCATCGAAGCTTTCTTT. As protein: CASSPGTFIEAFF.

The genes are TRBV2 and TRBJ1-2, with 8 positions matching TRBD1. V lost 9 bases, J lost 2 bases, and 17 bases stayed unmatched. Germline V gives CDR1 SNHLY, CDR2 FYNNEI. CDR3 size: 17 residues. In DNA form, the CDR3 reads TGTGCCAGTAAGCCTGGATACAGGACAGGGACGAACTATGGCTACACCTTC. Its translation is CASKPGYRTGTNYGYTF.

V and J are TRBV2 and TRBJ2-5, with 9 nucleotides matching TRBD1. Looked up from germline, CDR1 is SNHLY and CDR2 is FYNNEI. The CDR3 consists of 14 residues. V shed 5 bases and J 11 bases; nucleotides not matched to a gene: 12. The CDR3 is CASSSTSDRGRQYF. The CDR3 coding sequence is TGTGCCAGCAGTTCTACTTCGGACAGGGGACGGCAGTACTTC. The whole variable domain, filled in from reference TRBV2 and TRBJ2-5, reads EPEVTQTPSHQVTQMGQEVILRCVPISNHLYFYWYRQILGQKVEFLVSFYNNEISEKSEIFDDQFSVERPDGSNFTLKIRSTKLEDSAMYFCASSSTSDRGRQYFGPGTRLLVL.

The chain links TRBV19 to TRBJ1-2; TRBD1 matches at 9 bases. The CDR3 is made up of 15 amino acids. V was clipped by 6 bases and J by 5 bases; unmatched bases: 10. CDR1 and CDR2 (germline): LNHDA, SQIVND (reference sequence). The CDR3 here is CASREQGASGYGYTF. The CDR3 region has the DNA TGTGCCAGTAGGGAACAGGGGGCGAGTGGTTATGGCTACACCTTC.

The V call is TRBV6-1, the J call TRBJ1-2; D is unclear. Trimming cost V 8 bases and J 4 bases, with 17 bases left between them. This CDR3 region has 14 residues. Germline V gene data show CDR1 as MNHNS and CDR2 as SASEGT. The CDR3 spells CASSHAGWGYGYTF. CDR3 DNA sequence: TGTGCCAGCTCCCACGCAGGTTGGGGCTATGGCTACACCTTC.

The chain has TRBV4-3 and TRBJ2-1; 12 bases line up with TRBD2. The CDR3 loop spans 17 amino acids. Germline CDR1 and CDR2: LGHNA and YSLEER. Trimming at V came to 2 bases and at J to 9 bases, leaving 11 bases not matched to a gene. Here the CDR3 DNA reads TGCGCCAGCAGCCAAAGGACCTCTAGCGGGGGGGCCTCTGAGCAGTTCTTC. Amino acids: CASSQRTSSGGASEQFF.

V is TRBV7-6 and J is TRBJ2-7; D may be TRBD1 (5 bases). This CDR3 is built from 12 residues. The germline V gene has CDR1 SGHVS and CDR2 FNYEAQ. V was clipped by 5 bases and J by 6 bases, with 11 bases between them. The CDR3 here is CASSPQDGEQYF. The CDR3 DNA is TGTGCCAGCAGCCCACAGGACGGCGAGCAGTACTTC.

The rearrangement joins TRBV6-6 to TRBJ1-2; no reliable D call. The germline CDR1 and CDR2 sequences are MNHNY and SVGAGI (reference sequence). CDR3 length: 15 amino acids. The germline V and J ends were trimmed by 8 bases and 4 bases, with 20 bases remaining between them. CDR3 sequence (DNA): TGTGCCAGCTCCCTTGACGGGTCACAAGTCTATGGCTACACCTTC. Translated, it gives CASSLDGSQVYGYTF.